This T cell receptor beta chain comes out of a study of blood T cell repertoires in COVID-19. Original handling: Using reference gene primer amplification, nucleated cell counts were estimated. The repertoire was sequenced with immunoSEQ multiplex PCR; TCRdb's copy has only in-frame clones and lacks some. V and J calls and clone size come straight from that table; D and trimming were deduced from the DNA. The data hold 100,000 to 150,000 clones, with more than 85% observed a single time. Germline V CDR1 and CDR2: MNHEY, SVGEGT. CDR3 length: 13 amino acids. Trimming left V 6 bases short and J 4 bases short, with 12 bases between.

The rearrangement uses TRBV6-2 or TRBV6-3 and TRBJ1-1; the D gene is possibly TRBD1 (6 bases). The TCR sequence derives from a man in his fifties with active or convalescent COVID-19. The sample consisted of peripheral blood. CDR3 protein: CASSRDTGTEAFF. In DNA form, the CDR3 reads TGTGCCAGCAGCCGGGACACCGGCACTGAAGCTTTCTTT.